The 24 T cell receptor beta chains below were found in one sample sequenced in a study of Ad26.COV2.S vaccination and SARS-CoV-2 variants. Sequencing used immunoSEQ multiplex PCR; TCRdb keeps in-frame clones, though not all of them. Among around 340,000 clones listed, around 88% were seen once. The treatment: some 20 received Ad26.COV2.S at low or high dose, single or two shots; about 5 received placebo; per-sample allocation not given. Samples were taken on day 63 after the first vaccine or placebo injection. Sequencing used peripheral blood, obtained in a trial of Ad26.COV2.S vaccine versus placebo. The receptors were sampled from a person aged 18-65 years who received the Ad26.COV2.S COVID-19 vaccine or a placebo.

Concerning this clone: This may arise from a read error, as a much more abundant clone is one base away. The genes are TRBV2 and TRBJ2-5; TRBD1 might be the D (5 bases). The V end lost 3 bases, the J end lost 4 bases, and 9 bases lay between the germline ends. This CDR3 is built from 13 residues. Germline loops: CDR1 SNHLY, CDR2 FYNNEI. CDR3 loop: CASSEGQGETQYF. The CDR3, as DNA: TGTGCCAGCAGTGAGGGGCAGGGAGAGACCCAGTACTTC.

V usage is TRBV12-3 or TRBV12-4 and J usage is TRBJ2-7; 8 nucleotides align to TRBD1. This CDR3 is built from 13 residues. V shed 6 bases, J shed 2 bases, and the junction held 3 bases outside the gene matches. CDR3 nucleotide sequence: TGTGCCAGCAGCAGGACAGGGACCTACGAGCAGTACTTC. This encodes CASSRTGTYEQYF.

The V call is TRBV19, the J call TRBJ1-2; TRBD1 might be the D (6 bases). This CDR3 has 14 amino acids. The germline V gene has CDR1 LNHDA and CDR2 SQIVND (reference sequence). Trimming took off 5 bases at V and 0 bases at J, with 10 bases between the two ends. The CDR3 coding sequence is TGTGCCAGTAGTGGACAGCCTACTAACTATGGCTACACCTTC. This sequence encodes CASSGQPTNYGYTF.

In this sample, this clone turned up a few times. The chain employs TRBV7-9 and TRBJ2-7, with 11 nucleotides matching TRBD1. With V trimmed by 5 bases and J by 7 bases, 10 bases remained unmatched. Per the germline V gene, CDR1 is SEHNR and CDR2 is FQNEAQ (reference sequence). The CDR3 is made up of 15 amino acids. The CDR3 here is CASSPSRTGGIEQYF. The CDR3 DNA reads TGTGCCAGCAGCCCTTCTAGGACAGGGGGCATAGAGCAGTACTTC.

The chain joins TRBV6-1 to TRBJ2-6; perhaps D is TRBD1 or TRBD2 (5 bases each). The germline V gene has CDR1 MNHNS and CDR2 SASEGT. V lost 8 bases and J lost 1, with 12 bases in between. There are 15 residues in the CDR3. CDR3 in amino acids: CASSKRGSGANVLTF. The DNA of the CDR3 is TGTGCCAGCTCCAAGAGGGGATCTGGGGCCAACGTCCTGACTTTC.

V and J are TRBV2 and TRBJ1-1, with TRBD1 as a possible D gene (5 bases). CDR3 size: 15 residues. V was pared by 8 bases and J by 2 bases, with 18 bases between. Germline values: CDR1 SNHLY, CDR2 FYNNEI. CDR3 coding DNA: TGTGCCAGCGGCCGGGGACCGAGTCGTAACACTGAAGCTTTCTTT. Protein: CASGRGPSRNTEAFF.

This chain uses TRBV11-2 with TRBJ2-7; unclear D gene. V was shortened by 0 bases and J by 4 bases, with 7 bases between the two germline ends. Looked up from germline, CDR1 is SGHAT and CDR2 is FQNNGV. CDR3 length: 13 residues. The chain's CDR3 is CASSLDGVYEQYF. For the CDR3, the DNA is TGTGCCAGCAGCTTAGATGGGGTATACGAGCAGTACTTC.

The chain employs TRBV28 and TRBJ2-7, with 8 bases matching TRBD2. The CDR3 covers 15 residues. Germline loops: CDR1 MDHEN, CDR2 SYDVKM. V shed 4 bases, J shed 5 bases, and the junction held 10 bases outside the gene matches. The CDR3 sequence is CASSSWSGRWDEQYF. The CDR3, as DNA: TGTGCCAGCAGTTCGTGGAGCGGGAGATGGGACGAGCAGTACTTC.

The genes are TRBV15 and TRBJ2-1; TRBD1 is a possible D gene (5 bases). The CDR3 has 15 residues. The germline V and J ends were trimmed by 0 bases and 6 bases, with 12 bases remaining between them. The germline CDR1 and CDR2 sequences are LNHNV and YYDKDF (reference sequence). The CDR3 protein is CATSRDRGVRNEQFF. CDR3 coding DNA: TGTGCCACCAGCAGAGATAGGGGCGTTCGCAATGAGCAGTTCTTC.

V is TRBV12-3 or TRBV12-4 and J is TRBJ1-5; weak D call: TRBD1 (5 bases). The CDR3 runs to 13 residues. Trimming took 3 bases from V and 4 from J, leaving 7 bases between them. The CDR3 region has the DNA TGTGCCAGCAGTTTGACAGAAAATCAGCCCCAGCATTTT. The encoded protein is CASSLTENQPQHF.

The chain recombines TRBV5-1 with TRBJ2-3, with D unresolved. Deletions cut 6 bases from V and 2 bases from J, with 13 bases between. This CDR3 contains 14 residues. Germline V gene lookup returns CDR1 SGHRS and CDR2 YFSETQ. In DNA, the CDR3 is TGCGCCAGCAAGAGAGAAGGGCACACAGATACGCAGTATTTT. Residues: CASKREGHTDTQYF.

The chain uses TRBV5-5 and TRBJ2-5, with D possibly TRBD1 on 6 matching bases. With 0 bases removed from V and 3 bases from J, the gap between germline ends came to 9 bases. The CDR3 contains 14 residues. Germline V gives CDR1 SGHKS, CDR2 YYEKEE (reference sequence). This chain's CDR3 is CASSLGGLEETQYF. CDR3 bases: TGTGCCAGCAGCTTGGGGGGGCTCGAAGAGACCCAGTACTTC.

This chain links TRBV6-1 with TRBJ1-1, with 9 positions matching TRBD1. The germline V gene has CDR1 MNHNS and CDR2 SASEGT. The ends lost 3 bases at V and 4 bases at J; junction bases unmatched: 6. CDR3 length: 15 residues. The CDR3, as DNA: TGTGCCAGCAGTGACCAAGGGGGACAGGGCACTGAAGCTTTCTTT. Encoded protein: CASSDQGGQGTEAFF.

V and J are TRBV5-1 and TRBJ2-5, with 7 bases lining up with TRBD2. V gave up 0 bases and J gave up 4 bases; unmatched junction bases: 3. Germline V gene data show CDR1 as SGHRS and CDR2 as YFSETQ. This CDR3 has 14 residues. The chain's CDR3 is CASSLELAGETQYF. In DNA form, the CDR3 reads TGCGCCAGCAGCTTGGAATTAGCGGGAGAGACCCAGTACTTC.

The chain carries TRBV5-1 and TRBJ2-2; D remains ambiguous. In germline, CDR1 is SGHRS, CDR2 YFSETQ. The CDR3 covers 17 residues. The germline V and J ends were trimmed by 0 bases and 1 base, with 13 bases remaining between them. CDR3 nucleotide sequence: TGCGCCAGCAGCTTGGCCAGCGATTCCCTGAACACCGGGGAGCTGTTTTTT. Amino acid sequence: CASSLASDSLNTGELFF.

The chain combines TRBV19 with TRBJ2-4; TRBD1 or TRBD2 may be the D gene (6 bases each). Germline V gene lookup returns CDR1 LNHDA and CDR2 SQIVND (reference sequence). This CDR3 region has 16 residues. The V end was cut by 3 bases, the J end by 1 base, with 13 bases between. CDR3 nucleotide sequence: TGTGCCAGTAGTATCGTAGGGGGGCTCGCCAAAAACATTCAGTACTTC. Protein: CASSIVGGLAKNIQYF.

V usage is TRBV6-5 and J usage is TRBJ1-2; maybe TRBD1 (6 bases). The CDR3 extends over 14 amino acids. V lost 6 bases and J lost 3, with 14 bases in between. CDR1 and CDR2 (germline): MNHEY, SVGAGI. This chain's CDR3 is CASRLRQGYYGYTF. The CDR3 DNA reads TGTGCCAGCAGGTTGCGGCAGGGGTACTATGGCTACACCTTC.

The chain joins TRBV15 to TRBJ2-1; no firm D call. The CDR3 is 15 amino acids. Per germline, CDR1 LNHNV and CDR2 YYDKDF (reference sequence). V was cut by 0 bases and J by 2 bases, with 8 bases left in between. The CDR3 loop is CATSREVDPYNEQFF. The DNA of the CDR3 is TGTGCCACCAGCAGAGAGGTGGACCCCTACAATGAGCAGTTCTTC. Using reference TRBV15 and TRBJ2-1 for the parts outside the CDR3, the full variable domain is DAMVIQNPRYQVTQFGKPVTLSCSQTLNHNVMYWYQQKSSQAPKLLFHYYDKDFNNEADTPDNFQSRRPNTSFCFLDIRSPGLGDTAMYLCATSREVDPYNEQFFGPGTRLTVL.

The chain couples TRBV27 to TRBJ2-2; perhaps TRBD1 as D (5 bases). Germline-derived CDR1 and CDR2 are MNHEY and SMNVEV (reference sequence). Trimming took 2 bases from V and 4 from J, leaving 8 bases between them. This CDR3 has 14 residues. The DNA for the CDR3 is TGTGCCAGCAGTTTAAGACAGCTCACCGGGGAGCTGTTTTTT. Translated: CASSLRQLTGELFF.

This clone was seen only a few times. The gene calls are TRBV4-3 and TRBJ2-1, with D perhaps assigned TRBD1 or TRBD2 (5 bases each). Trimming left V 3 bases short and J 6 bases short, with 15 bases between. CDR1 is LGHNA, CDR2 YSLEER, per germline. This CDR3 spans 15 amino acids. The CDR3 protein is CASSQLAPGGNEQFF. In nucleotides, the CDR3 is TGCGCCAGCAGCCAGTTAGCGCCTGGGGGCAATGAGCAGTTCTTC.

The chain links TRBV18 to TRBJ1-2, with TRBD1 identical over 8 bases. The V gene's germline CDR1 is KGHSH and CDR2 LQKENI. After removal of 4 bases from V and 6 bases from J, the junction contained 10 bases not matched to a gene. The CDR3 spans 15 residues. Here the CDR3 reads CASSLPRTGTDGYTF. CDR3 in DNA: TGTGCCAGCTCACTCCCACGGACAGGGACAGATGGCTACACCTTC.

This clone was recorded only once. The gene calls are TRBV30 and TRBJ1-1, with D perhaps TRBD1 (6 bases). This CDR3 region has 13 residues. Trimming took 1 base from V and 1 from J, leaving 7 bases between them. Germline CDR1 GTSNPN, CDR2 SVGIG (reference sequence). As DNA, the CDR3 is TGTGCCTGGAGTGCGGGGGCGAACACTGAAGCTTTCTTT. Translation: CAWSAGANTEAFF.

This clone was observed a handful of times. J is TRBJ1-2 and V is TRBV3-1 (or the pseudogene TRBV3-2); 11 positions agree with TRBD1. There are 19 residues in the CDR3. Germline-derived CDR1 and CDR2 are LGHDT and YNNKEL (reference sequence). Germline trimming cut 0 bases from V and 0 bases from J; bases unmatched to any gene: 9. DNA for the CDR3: TGTGCCAGCAGCCAAGATGAAGGACAGGGGGCGCCCCCTAACTATGGCTACACCTTC. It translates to CASSQDEGQGAPPNYGYTF.

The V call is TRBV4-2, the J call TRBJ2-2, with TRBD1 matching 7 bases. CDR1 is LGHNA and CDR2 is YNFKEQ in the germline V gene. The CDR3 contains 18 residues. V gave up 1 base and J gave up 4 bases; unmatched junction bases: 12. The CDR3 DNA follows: TGTGCCAGCAGCCAAGTAACCACCAGGGACAGCCCCACCGGGGAGCTGTTTTTT. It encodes CASSQVTTRDSPTGELFF.